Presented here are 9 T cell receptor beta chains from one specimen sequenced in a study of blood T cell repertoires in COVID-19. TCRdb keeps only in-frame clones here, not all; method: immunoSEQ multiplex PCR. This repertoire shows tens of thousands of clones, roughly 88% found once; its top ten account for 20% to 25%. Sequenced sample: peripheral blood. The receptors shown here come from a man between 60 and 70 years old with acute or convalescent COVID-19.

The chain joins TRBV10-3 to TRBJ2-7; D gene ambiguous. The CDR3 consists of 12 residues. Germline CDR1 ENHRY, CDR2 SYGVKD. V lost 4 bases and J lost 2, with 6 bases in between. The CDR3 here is CAISGPTYEQYF. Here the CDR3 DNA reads TGTGCCATCAGTGGGCCGACCTACGAGCAGTACTTC.

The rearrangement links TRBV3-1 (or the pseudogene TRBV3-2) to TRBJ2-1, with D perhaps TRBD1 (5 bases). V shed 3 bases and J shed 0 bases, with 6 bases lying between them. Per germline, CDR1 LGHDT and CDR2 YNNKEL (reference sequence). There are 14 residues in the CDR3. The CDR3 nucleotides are TGTGCCAGCAGCCAGCAGGGCTCCTACAATGAGCAGTTCTTC. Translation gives CASSQQGSYNEQFF.

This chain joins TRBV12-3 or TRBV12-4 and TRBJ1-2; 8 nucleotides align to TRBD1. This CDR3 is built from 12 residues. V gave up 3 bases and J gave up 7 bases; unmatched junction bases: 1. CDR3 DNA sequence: TGTGCCAGCAGTTTGACAGGGGCTGGCTACACCTTC. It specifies CASSLTGAGYTF.

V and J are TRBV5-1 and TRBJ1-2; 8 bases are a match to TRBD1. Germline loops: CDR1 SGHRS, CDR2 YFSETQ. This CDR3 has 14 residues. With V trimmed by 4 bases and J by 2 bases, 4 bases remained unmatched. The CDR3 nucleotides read TGCGCCAGCAGCCAAGGGACAGGAAACTATGGCTACACCTTC. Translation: CASSQGTGNYGYTF.

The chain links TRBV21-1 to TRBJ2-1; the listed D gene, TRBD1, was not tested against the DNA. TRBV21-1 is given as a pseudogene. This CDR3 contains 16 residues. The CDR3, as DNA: TGTGCCAGCAGCAAAACGAGGAGGGGGCGCGGGGATGAGCAGTTCTTC. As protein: CASSKTRRGRGDEQFF.

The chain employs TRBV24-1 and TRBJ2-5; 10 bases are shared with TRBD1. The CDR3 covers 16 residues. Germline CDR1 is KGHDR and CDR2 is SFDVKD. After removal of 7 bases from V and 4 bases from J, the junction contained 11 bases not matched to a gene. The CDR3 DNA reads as TGTGCCACCAGCGCCACCCGACAGGGGGCCTCAGAGACCCAGTACTTC. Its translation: CATSATRQGASETQYF.

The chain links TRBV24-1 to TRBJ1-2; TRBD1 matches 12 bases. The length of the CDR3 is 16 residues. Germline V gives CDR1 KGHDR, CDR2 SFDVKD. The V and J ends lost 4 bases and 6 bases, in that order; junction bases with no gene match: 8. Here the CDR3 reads CATSEGTGGYVDGYTF. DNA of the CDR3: TGTGCCACCAGTGAGGGGACAGGGGGCTACGTGGATGGCTACACCTTC.

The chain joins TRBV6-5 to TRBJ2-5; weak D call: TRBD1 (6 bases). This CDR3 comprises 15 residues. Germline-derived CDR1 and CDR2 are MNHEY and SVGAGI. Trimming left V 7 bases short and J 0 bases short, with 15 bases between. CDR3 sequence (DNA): TGTGCCAGCACCCCCCTGCAGGGGTACCAAGAGACCCAGTACTTC. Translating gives CASTPLQGYQETQYF.

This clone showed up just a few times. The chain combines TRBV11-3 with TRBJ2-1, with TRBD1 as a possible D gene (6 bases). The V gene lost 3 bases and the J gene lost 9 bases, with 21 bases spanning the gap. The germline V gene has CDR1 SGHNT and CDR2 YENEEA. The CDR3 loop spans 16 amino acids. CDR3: CASSLGPLKGHSEQFF. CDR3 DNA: TGTGCCAGCAGCTTGGGACCGCTCAAGGGACACAGTGAGCAGTTCTTC. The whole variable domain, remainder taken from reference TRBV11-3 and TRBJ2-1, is EAGVVQSPRYKIIEKKQPVAFWCNPISGHNTLYWYLQNLGQGPELLIRYENEEAVDDSQLPKDRFSAERLKGVDSTLKIQPAELGDSAVYLCASSLGPLKGHSEQFFGPGTRLTVL.